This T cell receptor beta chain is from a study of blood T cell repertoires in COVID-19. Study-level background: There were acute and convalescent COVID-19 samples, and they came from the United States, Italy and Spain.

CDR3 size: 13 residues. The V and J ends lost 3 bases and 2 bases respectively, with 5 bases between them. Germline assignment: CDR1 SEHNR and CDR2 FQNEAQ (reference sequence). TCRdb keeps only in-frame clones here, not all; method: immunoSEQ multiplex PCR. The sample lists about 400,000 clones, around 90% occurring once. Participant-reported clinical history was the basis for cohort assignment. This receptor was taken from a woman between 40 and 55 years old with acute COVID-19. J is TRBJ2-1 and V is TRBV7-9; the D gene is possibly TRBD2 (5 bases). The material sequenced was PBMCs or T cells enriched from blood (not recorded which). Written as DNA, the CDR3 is TGTGCCAGCAGCTTCGGGACCTACAATGAGCAGTTCTTC. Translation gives CASSFGTYNEQFF.